This T cell receptor beta chain comes out of a study of vaccination effects on CD4 cells after COVID-19. To note about this clone: Its cognate antigen is unknown.

Clones were sequenced by immunoSEQ multiplex PCR, and TCRdb holds only the in-frame ones, with some missing. The profile shows tens of thousands of clones, 74% of them singletons. Researchers isolated CD4+ T cells once approximately 10 days of culture had elapsed. Two-dose vaccination with either BNT162b2 or mRNA-1273 was given to the participants. The CDR3 sequence is 13 residues long. J gave up 6 bases and V 6 bases, and 7 bases lay outside the gene matches. The sequences come from CD4+ T cells from PBMCs cultured without peptide, collected after COVID-19 vaccination. The receptor was isolated from a human donor who received a COVID-19 vaccine. V is TRBV12-3 or TRBV12-4 and J is TRBJ1-1; 7 nucleotides match TRBD1. CDR3 sequence reads: CASRRQGVSEAFF. CDR3 in DNA: TGTGCCAGCAGACGACAGGGCGTCTCTGAAGCTTTCTTT.